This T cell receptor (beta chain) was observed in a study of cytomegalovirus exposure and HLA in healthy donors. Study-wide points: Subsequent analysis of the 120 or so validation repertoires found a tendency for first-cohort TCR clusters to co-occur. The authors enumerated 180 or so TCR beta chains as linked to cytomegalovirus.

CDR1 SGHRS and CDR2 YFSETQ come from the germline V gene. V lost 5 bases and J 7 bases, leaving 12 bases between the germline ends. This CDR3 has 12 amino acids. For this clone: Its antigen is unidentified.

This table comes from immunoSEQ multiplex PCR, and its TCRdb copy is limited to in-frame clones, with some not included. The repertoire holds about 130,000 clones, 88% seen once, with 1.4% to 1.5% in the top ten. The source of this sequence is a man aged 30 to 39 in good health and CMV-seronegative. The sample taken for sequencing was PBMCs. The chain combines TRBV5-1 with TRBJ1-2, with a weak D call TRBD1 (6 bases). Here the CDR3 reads CASSSTGSGYTF. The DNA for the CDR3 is TGCGCCAGCAGTTCCACAGGGTCTGGCTACACCTTC.